The 8 T cell receptor beta chains given below trace back to one sample, sequenced in a study of long-term antiretroviral therapy in people with HIV. Survey level was the resolution at which the v3.0 immunoSEQ assay ran. Data came from immunoSEQ multiplex PCR; TCRdb stores just in-frame clones and leaves some out. The table lists 20,000 to 30,000 clones, about 85% of them singletons, with about 9.2% in the top ten. Source: unsorted PBMCs, taken 2.3 years after starting antiretroviral therapy. All receptors derive from a man aged 40-55 years with HIV.

The chain links TRBV5-1 to TRBJ2-3, with 7 bases lining up with TRBD2. Trimming removed 0 bases from V and 0 bases from J; junction bases left unmatched: 4. Germline CDR1 reads SGHRS; CDR2 reads YFSETQ. This CDR3 has 16 residues. CDR3 nucleotide sequence: TGCGCCAGCAGCTTGGAGGAAGCGGGGAGCACAGATACGCAGTATTTT. Translating gives CASSLEEAGSTDTQYF.

This rearrangement joins TRBV6-1 to TRBJ1-5, with D unresolved. The germline CDR1 and CDR2 sequences are MNHNS and SASEGT. The CDR3 covers 12 residues. Deletions cut 2 bases from V and 7 bases from J, with 6 bases between. DNA of the CDR3: TGTGCCAGCAGTGAACGGGTACAGCCCCAGCATTTT. Translating it yields CASSERVQPQHF.

The rearrangement uses TRBV6-6 and TRBJ2-1; tentatively, D is TRBD1 (6 bases). The ends were cut back, 7 bases at V and 2 bases at J, with 15 bases in the middle. This CDR3 has 15 residues. Germline CDR1 is MNHNY and CDR2 is SVGAGI (reference sequence). The CDR3 DNA is TGTGCCAGCAACCCGACAGGCGCTACCTACAATGAGCAGTTCTTC. It codes for CASNPTGATYNEQFF.

The chain uses TRBV5-6 and TRBJ2-1; 9 positions match TRBD1. The V gene's germline CDR1 is SGHDT and CDR2 YYEEEE. The V segment lost 0 bases and the J segment 0 bases; nucleotides outside the gene matches: 1. The length of the CDR3 is 16 residues. CDR3 DNA: TGTGCCAGCAGCTTGGTGACAGGGGGCTCCTACAATGAGCAGTTCTTC. It specifies CASSLVTGGSYNEQFF.

This chain uses TRBV19 with TRBJ1-1; D ambiguous. The CDR3 runs to 15 residues. The germline V and J ends were trimmed by 4 bases and 1 base, with 13 bases remaining between them. CDR1 and CDR2 (germline): LNHDA, SQIVND (reference sequence). CDR3 nucleotides: TGTGCCAGTAGTAACCCTCCAAGTGGGAACACTGAAGCTTTCTTT. It encodes CASSNPPSGNTEAFF.

V and J are TRBV6-1 and TRBJ1-5, with D uncertain. The CDR3 consists of 14 residues. Between the trimmed V and J ends, which lost 7 bases and 4 bases, there was a span of 14 bases. CDR1 MNHNS and CDR2 SASEGT come from the germline V gene. CDR3 sequence reads: CASTSSRTNQPQHF. For the CDR3, the DNA is TGTGCCAGCACCAGTTCCAGGACTAATCAGCCCCAGCATTTT.

The chain uses TRBV12-5 and TRBJ2-3; D remains unclear. Trimming removed 5 bases from V and 5 bases from J, with 5 bases in between. CDR3 size: 11 residues. CDR1 is LGHNT and CDR2 is FRNRAP in the germline V gene. The CDR3 DNA reads TGTGCTAGTGGTCTAGAAGATACGCAGTATTTT. Translation gives CASGLEDTQYF.

V gene TRBV6-5 combines with J gene TRBJ1-1; D not certain. Between the trimmed V and J ends, which lost 0 bases and 3 bases, there was a span of 8 bases. Germline V lookup: CDR1 MNHEY, CDR2 SVGAGI. The length of the CDR3 is 14 residues. CDR3 nucleotides: TGTGCCAGCAGTTACTCAGCGGCAGACACTGAAGCTTTCTTT. It is translated as CASSYSAADTEAFF.